This T cell receptor beta chain was found in a study of cytomegalovirus exposure and HLA in healthy donors. Across the whole study: In a previous analysis, 117 million unique TCR beta sequences were found from 150 million to 200 million T cells.

Points from the study as a whole: Later, an analysis found that common viral pathogens appeared to be linked with several of the most significant clusters.

This CDR3 spans 17 amino acids. With V trimmed by 8 bases and J by 4 bases, 11 bases remained unmatched. CDR1 and CDR2 from the germline V gene are MNHEY and SMNVEV (reference sequence). A remark on this clone: Its specificity is unknown.

It was with 60 Vbeta and 13 Jbeta primers that the PCR ran. Clones were sequenced by immunoSEQ multiplex PCR, and TCRdb holds only the in-frame ones, with some missing. The profile covers some 190,000 clones, with roughly 87% appearing a single time and more than 1% taken by the ten largest. The chain couples TRBV27 to TRBJ2-2; 12 bases agree with TRBD1. This TCR derives from a boy aged 2 to 9 in good health and CMV-seronegative. Sequenced: PBMCs. DNA of the CDR3: TGTGCCAGCGGGCATAGGGACAGGGGGCTGGGCACCGGGGAGCTGTTTTTT. This codes for CASGHRDRGLGTGELFF.